These T cell receptor beta chains were read from a single sample in a study of cytomegalovirus exposure and HLA in healthy donors. Data came from immunoSEQ multiplex PCR; TCRdb stores just in-frame clones and leaves some out. The table has 100,000 to 150,000 clones, around four fifths seen once. The sequenced sample was PBMCs. These receptors were taken from a man in his late teens or twenties in good health and CMV-seropositive. CDR3s include the opening cysteine and the closing phenylalanine or tryptophan. Fields, in order: J gene, clone size, D gene, V gene, CDR3 DNA, CDR3 protein. A D gene is named only where the DNA matches it firmly. A row's size may be missing; if present it is once, few, many or a size class.

TRBJ2-3,.,.,TRBV4-2,TGTGCCAGCAGCCAAGCGGCGTTACAGGCAGATACGCAGTATTTT,CASSQAALQADTQYF
TRBJ1-2,.,.,TRBV7-2,TGTGCCAGCAGCTTAGGGGCCTTGGGTGGCTACACCTTC,CASSLGALGGYTF
TRBJ2-2,.,.,TRBV7-6,TGTGCCAGCAGCCGGGGAACCGGGGAGCTGTTTTTT,CASSRGTGELFF
TRBJ2-3,.,TRBD2,TRBV5-1,TGCGCCAGCAGCGGGGCGGCGGGGGGCACAGATACGCAGTATTTT,CASSGAAGGTDTQYF
TRBJ2-5,.,TRBD2,TRBV19,TGTGCCAGTAGCCGGACTAGCGGGGGGTACCAAGAGACCCAGTACTTC,CASSRTSGGYQETQYF
TRBJ1-2,.,.,TRBV5-4,TGTGCCAGCAGCTTGAGTAACGGAGGGTTAGTAATGGTTGGCTACACCTTC,CASSLSNGGLVMVGYTF
TRBJ2-2,.,TRBD2,TRBV30,TGTGCCTGGTCGACTAGCTGGCGGGTCACCGGGGAGCTGTTTTTT,CAWSTSWRVTGELFF
TRBJ1-2,.,.,TRBV13,TGTGCCAGCAGCTCGATCGGGGGTTCTAACTATGGCTACACCTTC,CASSSIGGSNYGYTF
TRBJ2-7,.,.,TRBV7-9,TGTGCCAGCAGCTTAGCAACGAGCCAGGACTCACTGGGGGAGCAGTACTTC,CASSLATSQDSLGEQYF
TRBJ2-5,few,TRBD2,TRBV13,TGTGCCAGCAGCTTTACTAGCGGGGGGGCCGAGACCCAGTACTTC,CASSFTSGGAETQYF
TRBJ2-1,.,.,TRBV25-1,TGTGCCAGCAGTGAGGGCAGCAATGAGCAGTTCTTC,CASSEGSNEQFF
TRBJ2-7,.,.,TRBV18,TGTGCCAGCTCACGCGAACAGGAGTACTACGAGCAGTACTTC,CASSREQEYYEQYF
TRBJ1-3,.,.,TRBV21-1,TGTGCCAGCAGCAAAAAAAGGACAGCGCCGGGAAACACCATATATTTT,CASSKKRTAPGNTIYF
TRBJ1-1,.,TRBD1,TRBV5-1,TGCGCCAGTAGGACAGGCCACAACACTGAAGCTTTCTTT,CASRTGHNTEAFF
TRBJ2-5,.,.,TRBV7-7,TGTGCCAGCAGCCCCTCCCGTAGCGGCCAAGAGACCCAGTACTTC,CASSPSRSGQETQYF
TRBJ1-5,.,TRBD1,TRBV10-2,TGCGCCAGCAGCTTGGGACAGGAAAATCAGCCCCAGCATTTT,CASSLGQENQPQHF
TRBJ1-2,.,.,TRBV27,TGTGCCAGCAGCCCTATGGGACACTACGGATGGGGTGGCTACACCTTC,CASSPMGHYGWGGYTF
TRBJ1-1,.,.,TRBV5-1,TGCGCCAGCAGCCTATCGGGTGGGACTGAAGCTTTCTTT,CASSLSGGTEAFF
TRBJ1-4,.,.,TRBV5-1,TGCGCCAGCAGCTTGGCAGGCCAGTCTAATGAAAAACTGTTTTTT,CASSLAGQSNEKLFF
TRBJ2-7,.,.,TRBV2,TGTGCCAGCAAGCCCGAAGCGGACAGCGCCTACGAGCAGTACTTC,CASKPEADSAYEQYF
TRBJ2-7,.,TRBD1,TRBV29-1,TGCAGCGCCTTGACAGGGGGTGCCTACGAGCAGTACTTC,CSALTGGAYEQYF
TRBJ2-3,.,TRBD1,TRBV6-1,TGTGCCAGCAGTGAAGTGGGATGGGACAGGGAAATCACAGATACGCAGTATTTT,CASSEVGWDREITDTQYF
TRBJ2-5,.,.,TRBV6-6,TGTGCCAGCAGTCCGGGGGAGACCCAGTACTTC,CASSPGETQYF
TRBJ2-3,.,.,TRBV5-6,TGTGCCAGCAGCTTGCGGGGGACTAGCACAGATACGCAGTATTTT,CASSLRGTSTDTQYF
TRBJ2-5,.,.,TRBV6-1,TGTGCCAGCAGTGAAAGTCAGGGGACCCAGTACTTC,CASSESQGTQYF
TRBJ1-5,.,TRBD1,TRBV11-2,TGTGCCAGCAGCTTAGGGACAGGGAGGAATCAGCCCCAGCATTTT,CASSLGTGRNQPQHF
TRBJ2-3,.,TRBD2,TRBV4-1,TGCGCCAGCAGCCACGGGCCCGGGACTAGCGGTAGCACAGATACGCAGTATTTT,CASSHGPGTSGSTDTQYF
TRBJ1-3,.,.,TRBV18,TGTGCCAGCTCACCAACGCCAAAGATGATTAGTGATCGGAACACCATATATTTT,CASSPTPKMISDRNTIYF
TRBJ1-1,few,.,TRBV18,TGTGCCAGCTCTAACCAGGGGAACACTGAAGCTTTCTTT,CASSNQGNTEAFF
TRBJ2-7,.,TRBD1,TRBV29-1,TGCAGCGCCCGAAGGTCACAGGGGTACGAGCAGTACTTC,CSARRSQGYEQYF
TRBJ2-7,.,TRBD2,TRBV14,TGTGCCAGCAGCCAAACTAGCGTCAGGTCCTACGAGCAGTACTTC,CASSQTSVRSYEQYF
TRBJ1-2,.,TRBD1,TRBV6-5,TGTGCCAGCACCGAGGGGACAGGGGTGAACTATGGCTACACCTTC,CASTEGTGVNYGYTF
TRBJ1-2,.,TRBD1,TRBV2,TGTGCCAGCCACGAGGGACAGGGGTATGGCTACACCTTC,CASHEGQGYGYTF